The clone carrying this TCR beta chain was observed a handful of times. Its antigen is unidentified. The CDR3 totals 15 residues. J was trimmed by 10 bases and V by 1 base; bases with no gene match: 8. Germline V gene sequence: CDR1 SGHRS, CDR2 YFSETQ. This specimen belongs to a study of identical twins. Whole-study results and caveats: Twin-shared out-of-frame alpha sequences were enriched for low generation probability.

MiXCR, run by TCRdb on the 5' RACE reads, gives a single entry per CDR3 protein. The sample lists 500,000 to 700,000 distinct CDR3 sequences, about 7.1% occurring once. The data were also submitted as part of a second study, on yellow fever vaccine responses in identical twins.

The clonotype was recovered from a woman under 30 in good health. The rearrangement uses TRBV5-1 and TRBJ2-1; 10 bases are shared with TRBD2. Sequenced sample: PBMCs. CDR3 sequence: CASSLRTSGGREQFF. The CDR3 DNA is TGCGCCAGCAGCTTGAGGACTAGCGGAGGTCGGGAGCAGTTCTTC.